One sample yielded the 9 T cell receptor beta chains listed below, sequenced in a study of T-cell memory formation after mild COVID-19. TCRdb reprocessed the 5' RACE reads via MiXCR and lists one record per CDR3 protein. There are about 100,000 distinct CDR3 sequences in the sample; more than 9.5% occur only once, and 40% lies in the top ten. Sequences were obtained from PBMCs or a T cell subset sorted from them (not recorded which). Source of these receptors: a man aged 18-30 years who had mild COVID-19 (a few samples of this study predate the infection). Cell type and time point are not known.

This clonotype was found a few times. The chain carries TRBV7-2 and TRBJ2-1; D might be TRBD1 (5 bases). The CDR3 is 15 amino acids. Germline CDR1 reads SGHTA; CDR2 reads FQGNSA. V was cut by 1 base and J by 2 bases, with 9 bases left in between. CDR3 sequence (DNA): TGTGCCAGCAGCTTAGAGTCGGACACCTACAATGAGCAGTTCTTC. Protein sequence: CASSLESDTYNEQFF.

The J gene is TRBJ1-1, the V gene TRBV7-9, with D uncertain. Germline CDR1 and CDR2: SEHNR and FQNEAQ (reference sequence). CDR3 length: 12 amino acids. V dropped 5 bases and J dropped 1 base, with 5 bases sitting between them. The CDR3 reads CASSETNTEAFF. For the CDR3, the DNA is TGTGCCAGCAGCGAGACGAACACTGAAGCTTTCTTT.

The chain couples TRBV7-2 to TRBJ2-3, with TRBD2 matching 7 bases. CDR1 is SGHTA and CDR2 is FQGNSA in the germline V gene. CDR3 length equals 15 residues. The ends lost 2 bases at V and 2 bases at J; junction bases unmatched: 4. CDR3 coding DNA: TGTGCCAGCAGCTTAATGGGGGGGACCACAGATACGCAGTATTTT. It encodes CASSLMGGTTDTQYF.

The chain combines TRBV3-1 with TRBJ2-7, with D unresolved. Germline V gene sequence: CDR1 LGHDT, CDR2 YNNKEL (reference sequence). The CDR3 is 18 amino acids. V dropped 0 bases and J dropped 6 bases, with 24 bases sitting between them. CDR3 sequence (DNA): TGTGCCAGCAGCCAAGAAGTTCCAGCAGTCCCTCTCCTAGGCGAGCAGTACTTC. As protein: CASSQEVPAVPLLGEQYF.

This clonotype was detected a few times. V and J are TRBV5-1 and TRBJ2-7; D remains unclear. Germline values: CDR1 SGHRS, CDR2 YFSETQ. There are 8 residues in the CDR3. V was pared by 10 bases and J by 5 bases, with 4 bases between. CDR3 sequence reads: CALDEQYF. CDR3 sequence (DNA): TGCGCCCTTGACGAGCAGTACTTC.

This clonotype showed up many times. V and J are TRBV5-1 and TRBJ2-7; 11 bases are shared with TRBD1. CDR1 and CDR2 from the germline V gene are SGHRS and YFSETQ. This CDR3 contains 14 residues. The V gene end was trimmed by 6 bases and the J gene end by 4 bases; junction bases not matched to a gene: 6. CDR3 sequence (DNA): TGCGCCAGCACCACCGGGACAGGGGGATACGAGCAGTACTTC. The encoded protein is CASTTGTGGYEQYF.

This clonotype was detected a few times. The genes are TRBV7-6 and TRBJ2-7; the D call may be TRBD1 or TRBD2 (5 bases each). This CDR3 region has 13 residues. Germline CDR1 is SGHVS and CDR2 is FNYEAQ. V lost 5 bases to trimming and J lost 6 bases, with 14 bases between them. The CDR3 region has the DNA TGTGCCAGCAGCCCCGGTACAGGACTCGAGCAGTACTTC. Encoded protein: CASSPGTGLEQYF.

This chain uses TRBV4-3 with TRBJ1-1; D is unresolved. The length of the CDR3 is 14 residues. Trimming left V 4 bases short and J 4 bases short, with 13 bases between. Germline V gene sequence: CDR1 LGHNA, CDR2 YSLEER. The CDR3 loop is CASSPNPASTEAFF. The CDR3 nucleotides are TGCGCCAGCAGCCCGAATCCAGCCAGCACTGAAGCTTTCTTT.

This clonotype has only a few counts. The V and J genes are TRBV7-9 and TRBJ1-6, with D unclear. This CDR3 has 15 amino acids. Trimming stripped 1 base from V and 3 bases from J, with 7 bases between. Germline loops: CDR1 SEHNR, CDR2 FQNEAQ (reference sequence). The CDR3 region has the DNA TGTGCCAGCAGCTTAGGTTACCACTATAATTCACCCCTCCACTTT. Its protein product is CASSLGYHYNSPLHF. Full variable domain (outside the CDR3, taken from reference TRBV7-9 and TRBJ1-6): DTGVSQNPRHKITKRGQNVTFRCDPISEHNRLYWYRQTLGQGPEFLTYFQNEAQLEKSRLLSDRFSAERPKGSFSTLEIQRTEQGDSAMYLCASSLGYHYNSPLHFGNGTRLTVT.